The clone carrying this T cell receptor (beta chain) was seen many times. Antigen specificity is unknown. The source of the sample is a study of Graves' ophthalmopathy and Graves' hyperthyroidism. Findings of the study overall: Ophthalmopathy progression was predicted with about 67% sensitivity and approximately 79% specificity.

Diagnostic conclusions were grounded in clinical symptoms, serum thyroxine, TRAb, thyroid ultrasound and orbital computed tomography. Scientists amplified the TCR beta CDR3 regions from RNA transcripts. HTBI primers were used in a first-round RT-PCR, which preceded a second-round multiplex PCR. TCRdb recomputed calls from the multiplex PCR reads with MiXCR, one row per CDR3 protein. The sample yields over a million distinct CDR3 sequences, 35% to 40% seen once. The CDR3 has 15 residues. The junction had 4 bases not matched to a gene; V was cut back by 3 bases and J by 7 bases. The germline gives CDR1 SQVTM, CDR2 ANQGSEA.

The sequence came from an adult man with Graves' hyperthyroidism. The sequencing input was peripheral blood or thyroid tissue (not recorded which). The genes are TRBV29-1 and TRBJ2-2; TRBD2 aligns across 14 bases. This CDR3 is CSVEGLAGAVGELFF. As DNA, the CDR3 is TGCAGCGTTGAGGGACTAGCGGGAGCTGTCGGGGAGCTGTTTTTT.